A selection of T cell receptor beta chains follows, all from one sample in a study of vaccination effects on CD4 cells after COVID-19. Their cognate antigens are unknown. Generated by immunoSEQ multiplex PCR, the TCRdb table keeps only in-frame clones and is missing some. Of fewer than 35,000 clones listed, around three quarters are singletons. Sequenced material: CD4+ T cells from PBMCs cultured without peptide, taken before COVID-19 vaccination. These receptors originate from a human donor who received a COVID-19 vaccine. Both conserved end residues are part of each CDR3. A D gene is named only where the DNA matches it firmly. Size is omitted from some rows. Given values are once, few, many or a class for expanded clones.

len,d_gene,j_gene,abundance,v_gene,CDR3nt,CDR3aa
13,-,TRBJ1-5,few,TRBV30,TGTGCCGCCGGGAGGCAGGACAATCAGCCCCAGCATTTT,CAAGRQDNQPQHF
15,-,TRBJ2-3,few,TRBV3-1/TRBV3-2,TGTGCCAGCAGCCCATATGGGGGACGCACAGATACGCAGTATTTT,CASSPYGGRTDTQYF
18,TRBD1,TRBJ2-1,-,TRBV10-3,TGTGCCATCAGTGAATTACCGCCGGGACAGGGTACCTACAATGAGCAGTTCTTC,CAISELPPGQGTYNEQFF
15,-,TRBJ2-3,-,TRBV11-2,TGTGCCAGCAGCTCCCTAGGGGTAGGCACAGATACGCAGTATTTT,CASSSLGVGTDTQYF
13,-,TRBJ2-7,once,TRBV6-5,TGTGCCAGCACGCCGGACAATACCTACGAGCAGTACTTC,CASTPDNTYEQYF
18,-,TRBJ2-7,-,TRBV12-2,TGTGCAAGTCGCTTAGTTTCGACTTCCGGGACTAGTTTTTGCGAGCAGTACTTC,CASRLVSTSGTSFCEQYF
14,-,TRBJ1-1,-,TRBV3-1/TRBV3-2,TGTGCCAGCAGCCTCGGGACTCAGAACACTGAAGCTTTCTTT,CASSLGTQNTEAFF
13,-,TRBJ2-5,few,TRBV24-1,TGTGCCACCAGTGAAATAGGCCAAGAGACCCAGTACTTC,CATSEIGQETQYF
13,TRBD1,TRBJ1-1,few,TRBV3-1/TRBV3-2,TGTGCCAGCAGCCAAGGGGGGACAGTTGAAGCTTTCTTT,CASSQGGTVEAFF
14,TRBD1,TRBJ1-4,-,TRBV5-5,TGTGCCAGCAGCTCTGACAGGGAAAATGAAAAACTGTTTTTT,CASSSDRENEKLFF
16,-,TRBJ2-1,-,TRBV21-1,TGTGCCAGCAGCAAGCTAAGGAGGGATGAGAACAATGAGCAGTTCTTC,CASSKLRRDENNEQFF
15,-,TRBJ2-2,few,TRBV10-3,TGTGCCATCAGTGATGGCAGCCCCAACACCGGGGAGCTGTTTTTT,CAISDGSPNTGELFF
17,TRBD1,TRBJ2-1,-,TRBV23-1,TGCGCCAGCAGTCAAAGTCCAAGACAGGGTCCGGTCAATGAGCAGTTCTTC,CASSQSPRQGPVNEQFF
17,-,TRBJ2-3,-,TRBV18,TGTGCCAGCTCACCAACTTCGTTTGGAGGTAGCACAGATACGCAGTATTTT,CASSPTSFGGSTDTQYF
13,TRBD1,TRBJ1-4,-,TRBV10-3,TGTGCCACCAGACAGGGTCCTAATGAAAAACTGTTTTTT,CATRQGPNEKLFF
15,-,TRBJ1-3,-,TRBV3-1/TRBV3-2,TGTGCCAGCAGCCAAGGTGGAGGGACGGGAAACACCATATATTTT,CASSQGGGTGNTIYF
15,TRBD2,TRBJ2-1,-,TRBV10-1,TGCGCCAGCAGTCCCTTCGGGGGGGCCGGGAGTGAGCAGTTCTTC,CASSPFGGAGSEQFF
13,-,TRBJ2-1,few,TRBV6-1,TGTGCCAGCAGTGAGGAGGTTTACAATGAGCAGTTCTTC,CASSEEVYNEQFF
15,-,TRBJ1-3,once,TRBV19,TGTGCCAGTAGTACAGTCGGGACTCCGGGAAACACCATATATTTT,CASSTVGTPGNTIYF
16,TRBD2,TRBJ2-3,-,TRBV5-1,TGCGCCAGCATGTTTTCGACTAGCGGGAGGGCAGATACGCAGTATTTT,CASMFSTSGRADTQYF
13,-,TRBJ2-5,-,TRBV2,TGTGCCAGCAAGAGGGGATTGTTGGAGACCCAGTACTTC,CASKRGLLETQYF
16,-,TRBJ2-2,-,TRBV9,TGTGCCAGCAGCGGATTTAGCGGCCGGAAGGACGGGGAGCTGTTTTTT,CASSGFSGRKDGELFF
11,-,TRBJ1-2,few,TRBV25-1,TGTGCCAGCAGCCGTAACTATGGCTACACCTTC,CASSRNYGYTF
14,-,TRBJ1-1,-,TRBV5-6,TGTGCCAGCAGCTTGGGGGGGCTCCAGACGGAAGCTTTCTTT,CASSLGGLQTEAFF
15,TRBD1,TRBJ1-6,once,TRBV5-4,TGTGCCAGCAGGCCGAGACAGGGGGCGAATTCACCCCTCCACTTT,CASRPRQGANSPLHF
13,-,TRBJ1-1,-,TRBV18,TGTGCCAGCTCACCAGAGGGGAGCACTGAAGCTTTCTTT,CASSPEGSTEAFF
16,TRBD1,TRBJ1-1,once,TRBV5-4,TGTGCCAGCAGTGGCCGGACAGGGGCGGATGAAATGGGAGCTTTCTTT,CASSGRTGADEMGAFF